Listed below are T cell receptor beta chains from one sample, sequenced in a study of blood T cell repertoires in COVID-19. The method was immunoSEQ multiplex PCR; TCRdb's version includes in-frame clones alone and lacks a portion of them. The sample lists more than 60,000 clones; about 90% were seen once. Input material: peripheral blood. Receptor source: a man aged 45-60 years with acute or convalescent COVID-19. CDR3s include the opening cysteine and the closing phenylalanine or tryptophan. Fields, in order: J gene, V gene, D gene, clone size, CDR3 protein, CDR3 DNA. The D gene is left open where the match is weak. Size is stated for part of the rows, as once, few or many counts, or as a class when the clone is expanded.

TRBJ2-3 | TRBV30 | TRBD2 | NA | CASRGTSGYDTQYF | TGTGCCTCCCGGGGGACTAGCGGGTACGATACGCAGTATTTT
TRBJ2-5 | TRBV25-1 | TRBD1 | NA | CASSESGTGGTQYF | TGTGCCAGCAGTGAATCAGGCACAGGGGGGACCCAGTACTTC
TRBJ1-1 | TRBV2 | TRBD1 | NA | CASSGFRGRTEAFF | TGTGCCAGCAGTGGATTCAGGGGGCGCACTGAAGCTTTCTTT
TRBJ1-2 | TRBV7-2 | TRBD1 | once | CASTRGQEYGYTF | TGTGCCAGCACCCGCGGACAGGAATATGGCTACACCTTC
TRBJ2-1 | TRBV5-8 | NA | NA | CASSPGSPGAPWEQFF | TGTGCCAGCAGCCCCGGGTCCCCAGGGGCTCCATGGGAGCAGTTCTTC
TRBJ2-7 | TRBV27 | NA | once | CASSPGLPYEQYF | TGTGCCAGCAGCCCTGGACTCCCCTACGAGCAGTACTTC
TRBJ1-2 | TRBV6-6 | NA | NA | CASSYGGGANYGYTF | TGTGCCAGCAGTTATGGGGGGGGCGCAAACTATGGCTACACCTTC
TRBJ2-7 | TRBV6-5 | NA | NA | CASGGGFSYEQYF | TGTGCCAGCGGGGGCGGGTTCTCCTACGAGCAGTACTTC
TRBJ1-2 | TRBV11-2 | TRBD1 | NA | CASSLIGLVGGDGYTF | TGTGCCAGCAGCTTGATCGGCTTGGTAGGGGGCGATGGCTACACCTTC
TRBJ2-1 | TRBV24-1 | TRBD2 | NA | CATSDLRGSGRYNEQFF | TGTGCCACCAGTGACCTGAGGGGTAGCGGGAGGTACAATGAGCAGTTCTTC
TRBJ2-7 | TRBV10-1 | NA | NA | CASSESGTYEQYF | TGCGCCAGCAGTGAATCGGGGACCTACGAGCAGTACTTC
TRBJ2-1 | TRBV10-2 | TRBD1 | NA | CASTMRGRHNEQFF | TGCGCCAGCACAATGAGGGGGCGCCACAATGAGCAGTTCTTC
TRBJ2-5 | TRBV7-2 | NA | NA | CASSLGGGMGETQYF | TGTGCCAGCAGCTTAGGTGGGGGGATGGGAGAGACCCAGTACTTC
TRBJ2-3 | TRBV30 | TRBD2 | NA | CAWSWGALAGGTGTDTQYF | TGTGCCTGGAGTTGGGGGGCGCTAGCGGGAGGGACGGGCACAGATACGCAGTATTTT
TRBJ1-2 | TRBV5-8 | NA | once | CASSLGRGDRNYGYTF | TGTGCCAGCAGCTTAGGCAGGGGTGATAGGAACTATGGCTACACCTTC
TRBJ2-1 | TRBV19 | TRBD2 | NA | CASSMVTSGHYNEQFF | TGTGCCAGTAGTATGGTAACTAGCGGACACTACAATGAGCAGTTCTTC
TRBJ1-6 | TRBV5-1 | TRBD1 | NA | CASSPDRVDSPLHF | TGCGCCAGCAGCCCCGACAGGGTCGATTCACCCCTCCACTTT
TRBJ2-7 | TRBV29-1 | NA | NA | CSVSHRGANEQYF | TGCAGCGTTTCCCATCGGGGGGCCAACGAGCAGTACTTC
TRBJ2-7 | TRBV3-1/TRBV3-2 | TRBD2 | NA | CASGDGTSVFYEQYF | TGTGCCAGCGGGGATGGGACTAGCGTCTTCTACGAGCAGTACTTC
TRBJ1-6 | TRBV28 | TRBD1 | NA | CAGGQLNSPLHF | TGTGCCGGGGGACAGCTCAATTCACCCCTCCACTTT
TRBJ2-5 | TRBV19 | TRBD2 | once | CASSPRTSGRSETQYF | TGTGCCAGTAGTCCGCGGACTAGCGGGAGGTCAGAGACCCAGTACTTC
TRBJ1-2 | TRBV6-5 | NA | NA | CASSSDRRGTNYGYTF | TGTGCCAGCAGTTCGGACAGACGCGGCACTAACTATGGCTACACCTTC
TRBJ2-5 | TRBV3-1/TRBV3-2 | TRBD1 | NA | CASSQNRGQGETQYF | TGTGCCAGCAGCCAGAACAGGGGGCAGGGAGAGACCCAGTACTTC
TRBJ2-1 | TRBV11-3 | NA | NA | CASSLGGGQVNEQFF | TGTGCCAGCAGCTTAGGGGGGGGACAGGTGAATGAGCAGTTCTTC
TRBJ2-2 | TRBV30 | NA | NA | CAWNLLLGVGELFF | TGTGCCTGGAACTTACTCCTCGGGGTCGGGGAGCTGTTTTTT
TRBJ2-7 | TRBV18 | TRBD2 | NA | CASSRTVPASGSYEQYF | TGTGCCAGCTCGCGGACAGTCCCCGCTAGCGGGAGCTACGAGCAGTACTTC
TRBJ2-5 | TRBV2 | TRBD2 | NA | CASSVDGGRVETQYF | TGTGCCAGCAGTGTAGACGGCGGGAGAGTAGAGACCCAGTACTTC
TRBJ1-3 | TRBV9 | TRBD1 | once | CASSVEGASGNTIYF | TGTGCCAGCAGCGTAGAGGGGGCCTCTGGAAACACCATATATTTT
TRBJ2-7 | TRBV3-1/TRBV3-2 | TRBD2 | NA | CASSLTRLASGILYEQYF | TGTGCCAGCAGCCTAACCCGGCTGGCTAGCGGGATACTGTACGAGCAGTACTTC
TRBJ1-6 | TRBV19 | TRBD1 | NA | CASSPGQGQNSPLHF | TGTGCCAGTAGTCCGGGACAGGGGCAGAATTCACCCCTCCACTTT
TRBJ2-7 | TRBV14 | TRBD2 | NA | CASSQFTGLNYEQYF | TGTGCCAGCAGCCAGTTCACGGGACTAAACTACGAGCAGTACTTC
TRBJ2-1 | TRBV21-1 | NA | NA | CASRPTPPYSYNEQFF | TGTGCCAGCAGGCCAACACCACCGTACTCCTACAATGAGCAGTTCTTC
TRBJ1-2 | TRBV13 | TRBD1 | NA | CASSYDRGLYGYTF | TGTGCCAGCAGCTACGACAGGGGGCTCTATGGCTACACCTTC
TRBJ1-5 | TRBV5-6 | TRBD1 | NA | CASSWGQGARNSNQPQHF | TGTGCCAGCAGCTGGGGACAGGGGGCCCGAAATAGCAATCAGCCCCAGCATTTT
TRBJ2-3 | TRBV11-3 | TRBD1 | NA | CASSPLRGLGTDTQYF | TGTGCCAGCAGCCCGCTCAGGGGGCTTGGCACAGATACGCAGTATTTT
TRBJ2-3 | TRBV3-1/TRBV3-2 | TRBD2 | NA | CASSHPTSLAGGPLVGTDTQYF | TGTGCCAGCAGCCACCCAACCAGTCTAGCGGGAGGCCCCCTTGTTGGCACAGATACGCAGTATTTT
TRBJ2-2 | TRBV7-2 | TRBD2 | NA | CASSLLLASGELFF | TGTGCCAGCAGCTTACTACTAGCGTCCGGGGAGCTGTTTTTT
TRBJ2-1 | TRBV6-6 | NA | NA | CASSRYNEQFF | TGTGCCAGCAGCAGATACAATGAGCAGTTCTTC
TRBJ2-7 | TRBV7-6 | NA | NA | CASSPESGATYEQYF | TGTGCCAGCAGCCCGGAGAGCGGAGCCACCTACGAGCAGTACTTC
TRBJ2-1 | TRBV7-9 | TRBD1 | few | CASTGTGGEGGQFF | TGTGCCAGCACCGGGACAGGGGGCGAAGGTGGGCAGTTCTTC
TRBJ1-2 | TRBV5-6 | TRBD1 | NA | CASSAGTGYGYTF | TGTGCCAGCAGCGCCGGGACAGGGTATGGCTACACCTTC
TRBJ2-2 | TRBV7-6 | TRBD1 | NA | CASSPGQGGSGELFF | TGTGCCAGCAGCCCCGGACAGGGGGGTTCCGGGGAGCTGTTTTTT
TRBJ1-5 | TRBV12-5 | TRBD1 | once | CASGLSQGGNNQPQHF | TGTGCTAGTGGTTTGTCGCAGGGGGGCAACAATCAGCCCCAGCATTTT
TRBJ1-3 | TRBV4-3 | NA | NA | CASSQDGGSSGNTIYF | TGCGCCAGCAGCCAAGATGGCGGCAGCTCTGGAAACACCATATATTTT
TRBJ1-1 | TRBV13 | NA | NA | CASTQGTEAFF | TGTGCCAGCACCCAGGGGACTGAAGCTTTCTTT
TRBJ1-1 | TRBV5-1 | TRBD1 | NA | CASSLQGLSTEAFF | TGCGCCAGCAGCTTACAGGGGTTGAGCACTGAAGCTTTCTTT
TRBJ2-7 | TRBV4-3 | TRBD1 | NA | CASSQDRGQGDEQYF | TGCGCCAGCAGCCAAGATCGGGGACAGGGAGACGAGCAGTACTTC
TRBJ2-3 | TRBV19 | TRBD2 | NA | CASSAGGAWADTQYF | TGTGCCAGTAGTGCGGGGGGGGCTTGGGCAGATACGCAGTATTTT
TRBJ2-1 | TRBV7-6 | NA | NA | CASSFSTENYNEQFF | TGTGCCAGCAGCTTCTCGACTGAAAACTACAATGAGCAGTTCTTC
TRBJ1-2 | TRBV7-2 | TRBD1 | NA | CASSPERGRTGGYGYTF | TGTGCCAGCAGCCCAGAAAGAGGAAGGACAGGGGGCTATGGCTACACCTTC